The entry below describes one T cell receptor (beta chain). The data are from a study of blood T cell repertoires in COVID-19. Overall study context: Acute and convalescent COVID-19 samples came from the United States, Italy and Spain.

Authors' processing steps: Reference gene primer amplification gave estimated nucleated cell counts. Clones were read by immunoSEQ multiplex PCR, and TCRdb kept only the in-frame ones, dropping some. V and J calls and clone size come straight from that table; D and trimming were deduced from the DNA. The sample shows fewer than 650,000 clones, roughly 89% of them seen only once. The CDR3 spans 14 residues. Enrollment of patients from Seattle took place during active infection, with longitudinal follow-up. The receptor comes from a woman aged 45-65 years with COVID-19, enrolled during active disease. The J gene is TRBJ2-1, the V gene TRBV1; the tabulated D call, TRBD2, remains unverified against the DNA. TRBV1 is given as a pseudogene. Sample: peripheral blood. In DNA form, the CDR3 reads TGCACCACCCTAGAGGTAGCGGGGGACAATGAGCAGTTCTTC. Its translation is CTTLEVAGDNEQFF.